One and the same sample provided the 2 T cell receptor beta chains below, sequenced in a study of T-cell memory formation after mild COVID-19. TCRdb reanalysed the 5' RACE reads using MiXCR and keeps one entry per CDR3 protein. The sample includes under 450,000 distinct CDR3 sequences, over 13% of them seen just once. The sequenced sample consisted of PBMCs or a T cell subset sorted from them (not recorded which). The receptors were gathered from a young man who had mild COVID-19 (a few samples of this study predate the infection). Cell type and time point are not known.

This clonotype was detected only a few times. This CDR3 is CASSKKNGATGGSNQPQHF. CDR3 DNA sequence: TGTGCCAGCAGCAAAAAAAACGGGGCCACAGGGGGCAGCAATCAGCCCCAGCATTTT. The V call is TRBV21-1, the J call TRBJ1-5; the listed D gene, TRBD1, was not tested against the DNA. TRBV21-1 is reported as a pseudogene. This CDR3 region has 19 residues.

This clonotype appeared a few times. The genes are TRBV7-6 and TRBJ1-2; perhaps TRBD1 as D (6 bases). The germline V gene has CDR1 SGHVS and CDR2 FNYEAQ. This CDR3 has 15 amino acids. Trimming left V 5 bases short and J 4 bases short, with 17 bases between. CDR3 protein: CASSRNRDLGYGYTF. The CDR3 region has the DNA TGTGCCAGCAGCCGAAACAGGGACCTAGGCTATGGCTACACCTTC. The full variable domain, with the rest looked up from reference TRBV7-6 and TRBJ1-2, is GAGVSQSPRYKVTKRGQDVALRCDPISGHVSLYWYRQALGQGPEFLTYFNYEAQQDKSGLPNDRFSAERPEGSISTLTIQRTEQRDSAMYRCASSRNRDLGYGYTFGSGTRLTVV.